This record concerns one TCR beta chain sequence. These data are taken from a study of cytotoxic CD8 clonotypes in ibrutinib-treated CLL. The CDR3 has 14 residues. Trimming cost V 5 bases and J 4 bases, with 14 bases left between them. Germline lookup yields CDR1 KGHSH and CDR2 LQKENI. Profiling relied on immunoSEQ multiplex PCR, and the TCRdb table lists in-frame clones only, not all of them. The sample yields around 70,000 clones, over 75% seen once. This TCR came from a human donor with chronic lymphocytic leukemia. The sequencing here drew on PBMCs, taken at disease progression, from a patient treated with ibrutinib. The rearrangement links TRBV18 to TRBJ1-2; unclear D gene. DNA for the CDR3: TGTGCCAGCTCAACCAAACCGGACTCCTATGGCTACACCTTC. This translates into CASSTKPDSYGYTF.